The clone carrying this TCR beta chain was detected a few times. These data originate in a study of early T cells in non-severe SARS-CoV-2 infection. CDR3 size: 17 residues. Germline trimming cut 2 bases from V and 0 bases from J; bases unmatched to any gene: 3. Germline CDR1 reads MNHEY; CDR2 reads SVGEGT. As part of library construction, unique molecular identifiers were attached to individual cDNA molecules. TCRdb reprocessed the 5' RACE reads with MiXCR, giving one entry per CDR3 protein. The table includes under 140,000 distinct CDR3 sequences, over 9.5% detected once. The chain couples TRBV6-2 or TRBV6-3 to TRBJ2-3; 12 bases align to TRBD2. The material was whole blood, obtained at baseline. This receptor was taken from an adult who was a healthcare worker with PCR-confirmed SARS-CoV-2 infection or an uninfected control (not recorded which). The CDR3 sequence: CASSYASGRGSTDTQYF. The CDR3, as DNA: TGTGCCAGCAGTTACGCTAGCGGGAGGGGGAGCACAGATACGCAGTATTTT.